What follows is one T cell receptor (beta chain) and its context. This sample was taken from a study of blood T cell repertoires in COVID-19. Turning to the study itself: COVID-19 samples, acute and convalescent, were from the United States, Italy and Spain. T cells, B-cell-depleted T cells, or PBMCs supplied cDNA or gDNA.

It was during active infection that Seattle patients were enrolled and then longitudinally followed. Original methodology: Using reference gene primer amplification, nucleated cell counts were estimated. Sequenced by immunoSEQ multiplex PCR; TCRdb stores in-frame clones only, minus some. Clone size and V and J calls were adopted from that table, with D and trimming inferred from the DNA. The sample records fewer than 200,000 clones, just over 90% being singletons. Germline V gives CDR1 GTSNPN, CDR2 SVGIG (reference sequence). The CDR3 spans 12 residues. Trimming shortened V by 0 bases and J by 2 bases, and 4 bases separated the two germline ends.

This clonotype was obtained from a man aged 18 to 29 with COVID-19, enrolled during active disease. Sequencing input: peripheral blood. The chain has TRBV30 and TRBJ1-2; D call uncertain. The CDR3 DNA reads TGTGCCTGGAGTGTTCAGAACTATGGCTACACCTTC. Its translation is CAWSVQNYGYTF.